This T cell receptor beta chain was recorded in a study of post-analysis software for immune sequencing data. Study-wide background: Relapsing-remitting, secondary progressive and progressive-relapsing multiple sclerosis were all included among the disease courses.

Findings and caveats of the study: Multiple sclerosis was associated with a significant reduction in normalized Chao1 diversity relative to controls. Relative to controls, patients had 4 or 5 TRBV segments at higher frequency, with TRBV5-6, TRBV5-1 and TRBV20-1 among these.

For this clonotype: Its antigen is not identified.

Germline CDR1 LGHDT, CDR2 YNNKEL (reference sequence). The CDR3 is made up of 15 amino acids. V shed 3 bases and J shed 4 bases, with 15 bases lying between them. The TCR beta cDNA libraries carried unique molecular identifiers. TCRdb reanalysed the PCR reads using MiXCR and keeps one entry per CDR3 protein. The repertoire holds hundreds of thousands of distinct CDR3 sequences, with around 53% as singletons. The chain links TRBV3-1 to TRBJ1-2; D gene unclear. This receptor was taken from a girl between 10 and 17 years old with multiple sclerosis. Sequenced input: blood. The CDR3 nucleotides are TGTGCCAGCAGCCATGATGGACGGACGCTCTATGGCTACACCTTC. Translation: CASSHDGRTLYGYTF.